These 8 T cell receptor beta chains came from one sample sequenced in a study of spatial heterogeneity in lung cancer (dated by TCRdb to the late 2010s). Read against the paper, the sample's time point label means: sample taken at primary tumor resection. Without any cell sorting, TCR sequencing was performed on whole RNA extracted either from tumor and nontumor lung tissue or from cryopreserved PBMC samples. Receptor amplification or capture employed 5' RACE. Reads for this sample came from a NextSeq 500. In-frame beta chains were kept once TCRdb had trimmed the public reads at Q25 with fastp and called clones with MiXCR. Rows are unified per CDR3 protein, each entry keeping the most common DNA and genes. The sample table lists about 47,000 distinct CDR3 sequences, around 11% of them with a count of one. The leading ten clones occupy 42% of the sample. This specimen was PBMCs, taken at surgery. These receptors originate from a female donor with early-stage non-small cell lung cancer.

This sequence joins TRBV9 and TRBJ1-1; 7 nucleotides line up with TRBD1. This CDR3 is 13 amino acids long. The trim removed 0 bases at V and 10 bases at J, leaving 6 bases unmatched. CDR1 and CDR2 (germline): SGDLS, YYNGEE. For the CDR3, the DNA is TGTGCCAGCAGCGTAGGGGAGGGGGCAGGAGCTTTCTTT. It yields the protein CASSVGEGAGAFF.

This clonotype was picked up a small number of times. The rearrangement links TRBV6-2 or TRBV6-3 to TRBJ2-3; the D gene is possibly TRBD2 (5 bases). The CDR3 totals 16 residues. The V and J ends lost 5 bases and 1 base respectively, with 16 bases between them. Germline lookup yields CDR1 MNHEY and CDR2 SVGEGT. CDR3 in DNA: TGTGCCAGCAGTCCCTTCACGGTCGGGGGCACAGATACGCAGTATTTT. Translating gives CASSPFTVGGTDTQYF.

The V and J genes are TRBV2 and TRBJ1-5, with TRBD1 matching over 7 bases. The CDR3 totals 14 residues. Germline V CDR1 and CDR2: SNHLY, FYNNEI. V gave up 7 bases and J gave up 5 bases; unmatched junction bases: 8. The CDR3 bases are TGTGCCAGCATTCGACAGGGAGGCGATCAGCCCCAGCATTTT. Its protein is CASIRQGGDQPQHF.

The chain carries TRBV28 and TRBJ2-5; 11 bases are shared with TRBD2. This CDR3 has 18 amino acids. Germline V gene sequence: CDR1 MDHEN, CDR2 SYDVKM. V gave up 1 base and J gave up 4 bases; unmatched junction bases: 11. CDR3 residues: CASSLSLGLAGGRETQYF. The CDR3, as DNA: TGTGCCAGCAGTTTATCTCTTGGGCTAGCGGGGGGTCGAGAGACCCAGTACTTC.

This clonotype has only a few counts. The chain recombines TRBV20-1 with TRBJ2-7; no clear D gene. The V end lost 4 bases, the J end lost 1 base, and 11 bases lay between the germline ends. Germline V gives CDR1 DFQATT, CDR2 SNEGSKA (reference sequence). The CDR3 spans 13 residues. The CDR3, as DNA: TGCAGTGCTAATAACCCCCCATCCTACGAGCAGTACTTC. It encodes CSANNPPSYEQYF.

This clonotype was observed at least ten times. This chain uses TRBV4-1 with TRBJ1-1; tentative D call: TRBD1 (5 bases). From germline, CDR1 is MGHRA and CDR2 YSYEKL. The CDR3 is 15 amino acids. V was clipped by 0 bases and J by 4 bases, with 12 bases between them. CDR3 protein: CASSQDGGVVTEAFF. The CDR3 DNA is TGCGCCAGCAGCCAAGATGGGGGGGTTGTCACTGAAGCTTTCTTT.

This clonotype appeared a few times. The CDR3 protein is CASSDLDEQFF. CDR3 in DNA: TGTGCCAGCAGTGATTTGGATGAGCAGTTCTTC. The V call is TRBV25-1, the J call TRBJ2-1; D uncertain. The CDR3 runs 11 residues. The V and J ends lost 3 bases and 8 bases respectively, with 5 bases between them. Germline-derived CDR1 and CDR2 are MGHDK and SYGVNS.

The rearrangement uses TRBV20-1 and TRBJ2-2; 13 bases match TRBD2. CDR3 length: 15 residues. Germline V gene sequence: CDR1 DFQATT, CDR2 SNEGSKA (reference sequence). CDR3 protein: CSASLLAGGAGELFF. The CDR3 bases are TGCAGCGCCTCTTTACTAGCGGGGGGGGCCGGGGAGCTGTTTTTT.